The count of the clone carrying this T cell receptor beta chain is one. The antigen remains undetermined. Unique molecular identifiers were used in preparing the TCRbeta library. TCRdb re-derived calls from the PCR reads in MiXCR, one entry per CDR3 protein. The sample yields hundreds of thousands of distinct CDR3 sequences, almost 8% seen once. The sample is drawn from a study of T-cell reconstitution after alpha-beta-depleted transplantation in children. After removal of 5 bases from V and 5 bases from J, the junction contained 18 bases not matched to a gene. This CDR3 region has 17 residues. Germline V gene sequence: CDR1 LNHDA, CDR2 SQIVND (reference sequence). Study-wide points: The main origin of T-cell counts and diversity one year after transplant was newly produced T cells. Expanded clones from the graft, numbering several hundred, reportedly supplied alpha-beta T cells about two months after transplant. Surviving recipient T cells and thymic progenitors produced the high day-60 TCRbeta diversity seen in some patients.

V usage is TRBV19 and J usage is TRBJ2-7; 7 nucleotides align to TRBD1. This sequence originates from a female patient between 2 and 15 years old who had a stem cell transplant for Fanconi anemia, so the T cells may come from the graft donor. This specimen was peripheral blood, taken 360 days after TCRalphabeta/CD19-depleted stem cell transplant. CDR3 sequence reads: CASSPHTGARYRNEQYF. For the CDR3, the DNA is TGTGCCAGTAGTCCTCATACAGGGGCAAGGTATCGAAACGAGCAGTACTTC.